The T cell receptor beta chain under discussion was sequenced for a study of blood T cell repertoires in COVID-19. Study background: Material from acute and convalescent COVID-19 was sourced from the United States, Italy and Spain. The analysed material was cDNA or gDNA that came from T cells, B-cell-depleted T cells, or PBMCs.

Original processing notes: The authors estimated nucleated cell counts from reference gene primer amplification. The repertoire was sequenced with immunoSEQ multiplex PCR; TCRdb's copy has only in-frame clones and lacks some. V and J calls and clone size are as listed in that table; D and trimming were resolved from the DNA. Found here are around 32,000 clones, 65% to 90% of them singletons; the top ten hold around 5%. Germline loops: CDR1 MNHEY, CDR2 SVGEGT. Trimming cost V 6 bases and J 8 bases; bases outside gene matches: 10. CDR3 length: 14 residues. This receptor was obtained from a woman older than 75 with active or convalescent COVID-19. Sequencing was carried out using peripheral blood. The J gene is TRBJ2-1, the V gene TRBV6-2 or TRBV6-3; 7 bases match TRBD1. The CDR3 region is CASSSADRVHEQFF. The CDR3 DNA is TGTGCCAGCAGCTCGGCCGACAGGGTCCATGAGCAGTTCTTC.